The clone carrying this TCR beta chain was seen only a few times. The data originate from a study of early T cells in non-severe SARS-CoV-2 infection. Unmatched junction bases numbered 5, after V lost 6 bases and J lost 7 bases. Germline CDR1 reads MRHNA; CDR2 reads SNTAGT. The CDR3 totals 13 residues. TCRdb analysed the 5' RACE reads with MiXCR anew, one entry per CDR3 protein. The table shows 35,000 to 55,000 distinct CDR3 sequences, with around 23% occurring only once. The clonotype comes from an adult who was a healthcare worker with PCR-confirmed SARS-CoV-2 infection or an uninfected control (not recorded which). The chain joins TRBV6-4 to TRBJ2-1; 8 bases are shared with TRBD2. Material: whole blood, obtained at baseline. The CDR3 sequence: CASSGGARNEQFF. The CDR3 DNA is TGTGCCAGCAGCGGGGGGGCGCGGAATGAGCAGTTCTTC.